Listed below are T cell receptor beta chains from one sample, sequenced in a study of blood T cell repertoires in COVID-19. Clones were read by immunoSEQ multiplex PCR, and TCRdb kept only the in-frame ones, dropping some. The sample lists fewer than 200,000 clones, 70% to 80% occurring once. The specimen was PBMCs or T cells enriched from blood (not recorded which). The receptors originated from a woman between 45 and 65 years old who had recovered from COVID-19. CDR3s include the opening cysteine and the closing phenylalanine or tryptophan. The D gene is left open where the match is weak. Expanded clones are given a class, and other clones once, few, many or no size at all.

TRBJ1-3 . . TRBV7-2 TGTGCCAGCAGCTCAGGGGTACCGAGTGGAAACACCATATATTTT CASSSGVPSGNTIYF
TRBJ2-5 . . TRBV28 TGTGCCAGCAGTTTATCAGGCGGCAGGGCAGAGACCCAGTACTTC CASSLSGGRAETQYF
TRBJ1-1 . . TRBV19 TGTGCCAGTAGTATCTTCCGGAGCACTGAAGCTTTCTTT CASSIFRSTEAFF
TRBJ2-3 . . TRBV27 TGTGCCAGCAGTTTGCGGTTGGCGGCAGATACGCAGTATTTT CASSLRLAADTQYF
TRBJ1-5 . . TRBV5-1 TGCGCCAGCAGCTTGGGGACAGAAAATCAGCCCCAGCATTTT CASSLGTENQPQHF
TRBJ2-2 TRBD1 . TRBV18 TGTGCCAGCTCACCTCGGACAGGGGAAACCGGGGAGCTGTTTTTT CASSPRTGETGELFF
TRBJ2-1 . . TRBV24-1 TGTGCCACCAGTGATCCCACAGGGAGCTCCTACAATGAGCAGTTCTTC CATSDPTGSSYNEQFF
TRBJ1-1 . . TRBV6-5 TGTGCCAGCAAGCAAGGGGACATGAACACTGAAGCTTTCTTT CASKQGDMNTEAFF
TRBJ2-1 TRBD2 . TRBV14 TGTGCCAGCGGTGGGACTAGCGGTCACAATGAGCAGTTCTTC CASGGTSGHNEQFF
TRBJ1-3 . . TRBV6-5 TGTGCCAGCAGTTACGACAGCGGAAACACCATATATTTT CASSYDSGNTIYF
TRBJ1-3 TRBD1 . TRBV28 TGTGCCAGCACCCAGACAGGGTCGCCTGGAAACACCATATATTTT CASTQTGSPGNTIYF
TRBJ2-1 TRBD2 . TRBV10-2 TGCGCCAGCAGTGAGTCGGGAGCGGGAGGGTTCTTC CASSESGAGGFF
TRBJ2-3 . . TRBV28 TGTGCCAGCATAGACACCAACACAGATACGCAGTATTTT CASIDTNTDTQYF
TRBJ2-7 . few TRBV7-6 TGTGCCAGCAGCTTAGCGAGCCCCTCAGGGACAATCTCCTACGAGCAGTACTTC CASSLASPSGTISYEQYF
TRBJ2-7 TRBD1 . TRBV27 TGTGCCGCCCGGGACAGGGGGTCCTACGAGCAGTACTTC CAARDRGSYEQYF